Following are 18 T cell receptor delta chains from one sample sequenced in a study of gamma-delta chains in newborns, infants, children. TCRdb re-processed the reads using CATT. The profile shows about 3,100 delta-chain clones, 3% to 5% of them singletons. Material for sequencing was blood. The source of these receptors is a child who was a newborn, infant or young child, either healthy, febrile or measles-vaccinated (not recorded which).

This clone has only a few counts. A much larger clone lies one base from this, so it may be a read error. The same CDR3 arises from other DNA sequences in this sample as well. This chain joins TRDV2 and TRDJ1; TRDD3 matches at 13 bases. Germline V gene lookup returns CDR1 GEAIGNYY and CDR2 EKD. Trimming removed 0 bases from V and 0 bases from J; junction bases left unmatched: 12. The CDR3 loop spans 20 amino acids. The chain's CDR3 is CACDTLTTGGYVKYTDKLIF. CDR3 DNA sequence: TGTGCCTGTGACACCCTGACTACTGGGGGATACGTGAAGTACACCGATAAACTCATCTTT.

By share, this clone counts as large. In the same sample, other DNA sequences code for this CDR3. V and J are TRDV2 and TRDJ3, with D hard to call. The V gene lost 0 bases and the J gene lost 0 bases, with 14 bases spanning the gap. The germline gives CDR1 GEAIGNYY, CDR2 EKD. CDR3 length: 19 amino acids. The chain's CDR3 is CACDTVLNNPSWDTRQMFF. DNA of the CDR3: TGTGCCTGTGACACCGTACTGAATAACCCCTCCTGGGACACCCGACAGATGTTTTTC.

This clone was detected a few times. This sequence is one base from a far larger clone and is likely a read error. The same CDR3 is also encoded by other DNA sequences in this sample. This sequence joins TRDV2 and TRDJ1; TRDD3 agrees at 11 bases. Per the germline V gene, CDR1 is GEAIGNYY and CDR2 is EKD. The CDR3 has 17 residues. CDR3 sequence: CACDTLLGDRGTDKLIF. CDR3 nucleotide sequence: TGTGCCTGCGACACCTTACTGGGGGATAGAGGCACCGATAAACTCATCTTT.

The rearrangement links TRDV2 to TRDJ3, with 11 bases aligning to TRDD3. From germline, CDR1 is GEAIGNYY and CDR2 EKD. The J segment lost 1 base and the V segment lost 3 bases, leaving 4 bases of the junction unmatched. The CDR3 is made up of 18 amino acids. The CDR3 region is CACDELGDNSWDTRQMFF. CDR3 nucleotides: TGTGCCTGTGACGAACTGGGGGATAATTCCTGGGACACCCGACAGATGTTTTTC.

On this clone itself: This may be a read error, as it is one base from a much larger clone. The V and J genes are TRDV2 and TRDJ3; TRDD3 matches 8 bases. The CDR3 contains 20 residues. Per the germline V gene, CDR1 is GEAIGNYY and CDR2 is EKD. CDR3 coding DNA: TGTGCCTGTGACATACTGGGGGTTCTTCAGAGCTCCTGGGACTCCCGACAGATGTTTTTC. It specifies CACDILGVLQSSWDSRQMFF.

On this clone itself: A far larger clone is just one base off, so this is likely a read error. This CDR3 is also generated by other DNA sequences in the sample. The rearrangement uses TRDV2 and TRDJ2; 10 bases map to TRDD3. The CDR3 is 16 residues long. Trimming took 3 bases from V and 0 from J; bases not matched to a gene: 3. Germline values: CDR1 GEAIGNYY, CDR2 EKD. In DNA, the CDR3 is TGTGCCTGTGACGTTCTGGGGGATACTTTGACAGCACAACTCTTCTTT. Protein product: CACDVLGDTLTAQLFF.

This clone showed up just a few times. A single base is all that separates this from a far larger clone, so a read error is likely. The same CDR3 arises from other DNA sequences in this sample as well. The chain recombines TRDV2 with TRDJ1; 9 bases align to TRDD3. The CDR3 extends over 14 amino acids. CDR1 is GEAIGNYY, CDR2 EKD, per germline. The CDR3 here is CACDRLGDTDKLIF. The CDR3 bases are TGTGCCTGTGACCGACTGGGGGACACCGATAAGCTCATCTTT.

This clone was observed a handful of times. This probably arose from a read error, given a far larger clone one base away. The sample has other DNA sequences that encode this CDR3 too. The CDR3 nucleotides read TGTGCCTGTGACCGGCTGGGGGACACCGATAAACTCATCTTT. Its translation: CACDRLGDTDKLIF. V usage is TRDV2 and J usage is TRDJ1; 7 nucleotides align to TRDD3. The CDR3 is made up of 14 amino acids. CDR1 is GEAIGNYY and CDR2 is EKD in the germline V gene. V was clipped by 3 bases and J by 0 bases; unmatched bases: 3.

On this clone: TCRdb's entry gives the protein of a much larger clone, which mismatches this DNA's translation at residue 3, likely from a read error; the protein reported here is translated from the DNA. The rearrangement uses TRDV2 and TRDJ2, with 7 nucleotides matching TRDD3. CDR1 GEAIGNYY and CDR2 EKD come from the germline V gene. There are 17 residues in the CDR3. DNA for the CDR3: TGTGCCGGTGATCCTCTGGGGGTCATAGCTTTGACAGCACAACTCTTCTTT. Encoded protein: CAGDPLGVIALTAQLFF.

This clone has more than one count but fewer than ten. A read error may be the cause here, since a much bigger clone is one base away. The chain couples TRDV2 to TRDJ3; TRDD3 matches at 9 bases. From germline, CDR1 is GEAIGNYY and CDR2 EKD. This CDR3 contains 18 residues. CDR3 region: CACDTYWGSSWGTRQMFF. CDR3 bases: TGTGCCTGTGACACGTACTGGGGGAGCTCCTGGGGCACCCGACAGATGTTTTTC.

The sample holds a few counts of this clone. Being one base from a much bigger clone, this may be a read error. The CDR3 DNA reads as TGTGCCTGTGACGCTACTCAAAATAACTTACCGGGGGCCAGCTCCTGGGACACCCGACAGATGTTTTTC. It specifies CACDATQNNLPGASSWDTRQMFF. V and J are TRDV2 and TRDJ3, with D possibly called TRDD1 or TRDD3 (5 bases each). The V end lost 3 bases, the J end lost 0 bases, and 29 bases lay between the germline ends. The CDR3 runs 23 residues. Germline V gene data show CDR1 as GEAIGNYY and CDR2 as EKD.

A remark on this clone: The protein in TCRdb stems from a much larger clone and differs at residue 8 from this DNA's translation, likely a read error; here the protein is translated from the DNA. The CDR3 DNA follows: TGTGCCTGTGACTGTATAGGCTGCTCCTGGGACACCCGACAGATGTTTTTC. Its protein is CACDCIGCSWDTRQMFF. V usage is TRDV2 and J usage is TRDJ3; D not certain. The CDR3 runs 17 residues. V lost 3 bases and J 0 bases, leaving 11 bases between the germline ends. CDR1 is GEAIGNYY, CDR2 EKD, per germline.

This clone was counted a few times. A far larger clone is a single base away, which makes a read error likely. The CDR3 sequence: CACDTRGTDKLIF. In DNA form, the CDR3 reads TGTGCCTGTGACACCCGGGGGACCGATAAACTCATCTTT. V is TRDV2 and J is TRDJ1; TRDD3 might be the D (5 bases). The ends were cut back, 0 bases at V and 2 bases at J, with 6 bases in the middle. Germline V gene sequence: CDR1 GEAIGNYY, CDR2 EKD. The CDR3 is 13 amino acids.

This clone was observed a few times. The translation of this DNA and the TCRdb protein of a much larger clone differ at residue 11, probably owing to a read error; the protein shown here is translated from the DNA. The genes are TRDV2 and TRDJ3; 9 positions match TRDD3. CDR1 is GEAIGNYY, CDR2 EKD, per germline. The CDR3 contains 18 residues. The CDR3, as DNA: TGTGCCTGTGACATACTGGGGGAGAGCTCCTTGGACACCCGACAGATGTTTTTC. Amino acids: CACDILGESSLDTRQMFF.

On this clone itself: This may be a read error, as it is one base from a much larger clone. The chain is built from TRDV2 and TRDJ2; 11 nucleotides align to TRDD3. There are 16 residues in the CDR3. The J segment lost 0 bases and the V segment lost 2 bases, leaving 1 base of the junction unmatched. The germline V gene encodes CDR1 GEAIGNYY and CDR2 EKD. CDR3 sequence: CACDILGDTLTAQLFF. In nucleotides, the CDR3 is TGTGCCTGTGACATACTGGGGGATACTTTGACAGCACAACTCTTCTTT.

A few counts support this clone. Possible read error: a much larger clone is one base away. This CDR3 is also generated by other DNA sequences in the sample. This sequence joins TRDV2 and TRDJ3; weak D call: TRDD3 (6 bases). The CDR3 spans 16 residues. Germline V CDR1 and CDR2: GEAIGNYY, EKD. The CDR3 reads CACDTLGSWDTRQMFF. CDR3 nucleotides: TGTGCCTGTGACACACTGGGCTCCTGGGACACCCGACAGATGTTCTTC.

About this clone itself: This DNA's translation and the protein TCRdb lists, from a much larger clone, do not match at residue 3, likely due to a read error; the protein shown is translated from the DNA. The V and J genes are TRDV2 and TRDJ2; 13 bases map to TRDD3. The V gene's germline CDR1 is GEAIGNYY and CDR2 EKD. The CDR3 length is 16 residues. The DNA for the CDR3 is TGTGCCCGTGACGTACTGGGGGATACGTTGACAGCACAACTCTTCTTT. Its protein product is CARDVLGDTLTAQLFF.

In regard to this clone: This could be a read error, since a much larger clone is one nucleotide away. The chain links TRDV2 to TRDJ3; TRDD3 matches 9 bases. TCRdb lists no J gene, so it was determined here by aligning the DNA to germline. Germline CDR1 is GEAIGNYY and CDR2 is EKD. CDR3 length: 20 amino acids. Unmatched junction bases numbered 10, after V lost 0 bases and J lost 2 bases. CDR3 DNA: TGTGCCTGTGACACCTGGGGATACGCGGACAGCGCCTGGGACACCCGACAGATGTTTTTC. Its translation is CACDTWGYADSAWDTRQMFF.